This T cell receptor (beta chain) appears in the sequencing data of a study of blood T cell repertoires in COVID-19. For the study at large: Sample material is recorded as cDNA or gDNA derived from T cells, B-cell-depleted T cells, or PBMCs.

The V gene lost 3 bases and the J gene lost 0 bases, with 10 bases spanning the gap. Germline assignment: CDR1 MGHRA and CDR2 YSYEKL. This CDR3 contains 15 residues. A single count supports this clone. TCRdb's copy holds only in-frame clones and misses some; the assay was immunoSEQ multiplex PCR. The sample contains fewer than 200,000 clones, 65% to 90% of which appear only once. This sequence joins TRBV4-1 and TRBJ2-3; D might be TRBD2 (5 bases). This receptor was obtained from a human donor in a cohort sampled during active COVID-19. Sequenced material: peripheral blood. CDR3 protein: CASSQGAASTDTQYF. CDR3 nucleotides: TGCGCCAGCAGCCAGGGAGCGGCTAGCACAGATACGCAGTATTTT.